This T cell receptor beta chain derives from a study of blood T cell repertoires in COVID-19. In the study overall: T cells, B-cell-depleted T cells, or PBMCs provided the cDNA or gDNA that served as material.

The repertoire was sequenced with immunoSEQ multiplex PCR; TCRdb's copy has only in-frame clones and lacks some. The sample contains almost 200,000 clones, 70% to 90% of which appear only once. The age range of participants was about 18 to 90 years, with residence in fewer than 25 US areas. Recovery among Cohort 3 donors was established by two negative PCRs, clearance, or symptom resolution. CDR1 LNHDA and CDR2 SQIVND come from the germline V gene (reference sequence). This CDR3 spans 17 amino acids. Trimming took 5 bases from V and 0 from J; bases not matched to a gene: 10. This TCR came from a young woman who had recovered from COVID-19. The sample was PBMCs or T cells enriched from blood (not recorded which). The rearrangement uses TRBV19 and TRBJ1-3; 7 bases map to TRBD1. In DNA, the CDR3 is TGTGCCAGTAGTCCCCGACAGGGAACCAGCTCTGGAAACACCATATATTTT. Protein sequence: CASSPRQGTSSGNTIYF.